This passage covers 22 T cell receptor beta chains from one sample sequenced in a study of shared clonotypes between healthy human individuals. Repertoires were generated with immunoSEQ multiplex PCR, while TCRdb's copy carries only in-frame clones and drops some. The data contain just over 2,000,000 clones, 85% to 95% of them singletons. Input material: naive CD4+ T cells sorted from blood. Regarding subset: CD45RA+ positively selected. Source of these receptors: a man between 18 and 35 years old in good health.

The CDR3 nucleotides read TGTGCCAGCAGCTCTAACTTGAACGGGGAGCTGTTTTTT. As protein: CASSSNLNGELFF. This sequence joins TRBV7-3 and TRBJ2-2, with D uncertain. The CDR3 runs to 13 residues. The germline CDR1 and CDR2 sequences are SGHTA and FQGTGA. The V and J ends lost 4 bases and 7 bases respectively, with 10 bases between them.

The chain combines TRBV6-5 with TRBJ1-6, with a weak D call TRBD1 (6 bases). Looked up from germline, CDR1 is MNHEY and CDR2 is SVGAGI. V lost 2 bases and J lost 6, with 14 bases in between. CDR3 length: 16 amino acids. CDR3 DNA: TGTGCCAGCAGTTACAGGTGGACAGATATTAATTCACCCCTCCACTTT. Residues: CASSYRWTDINSPLHF.

This sequence joins TRBV10-2 and TRBJ2-1, with TRBD1 matching 9 bases. CDR1 and CDR2 from the germline V gene are WSHSY and SAAADI. V was pared by 6 bases and J by 8 bases, with 8 bases of the junction left unmatched. This CDR3 comprises 14 residues. DNA for the CDR3: TGCGCCAGCAGGGATACCACAGGGGGCGATGAGCAGTTCTTC. Translation: CASRDTTGGDEQFF.

The V gene is TRBV12-1, the J gene TRBJ1-1. TRBV12-1 is designated a pseudogene. This CDR3 contains 15 residues. The CDR3 bases are TGTGCCAGCAGCCAAGAGCCGACTCGAGGCACTGAAGCTTTCTTT. This codes for CASSQEPTRGTEAFF.

V gene TRBV10-2 combines with J gene TRBJ1-5; 7 positions agree with TRBD1. CDR1 is WSHSY and CDR2 is SAAADI in the germline V gene. Trimming removed 1 base from V and 6 bases from J; junction bases left unmatched: 9. This CDR3 comprises 16 residues. The CDR3 DNA follows: TGCGCCAGCAGTGAGTTGGGACAGTGGGTTAGTCAGCCCCAGCATTTT. Its translation is CASSELGQWVSQPQHF.

A word on this clone: This same CDR3 is encoded by further DNA sequences in the sample. The chain uses TRBV7-2 and TRBJ2-7, with unresolved D. This CDR3 has 13 residues. The ends were cut back, 5 bases at V and 2 bases at J, with 10 bases in the middle. CDR1 SGHTA and CDR2 FQGNSA come from the germline V gene. CDR3 nucleotides: TGTGCCAGCAGCCTCGGGCCTCCCTACGAGCAGTACTTC. Protein sequence: CASSLGPPYEQYF.

On this clone: This specimen includes other DNA sequences encoding the same CDR3. V and J are TRBV18 and TRBJ2-5; D not resolved. Germline V lookup: CDR1 KGHSH, CDR2 LQKENI. The V end lost 3 bases, the J end lost 4 bases, and 3 bases lay between the germline ends. The CDR3 has 11 amino acids. The CDR3, as DNA: TGTGCCAGCTCACCGTCAGAGACCCAGTACTTC. Protein sequence: CASSPSETQYF.

The V and J genes are TRBV5-8 and TRBJ1-5; no reliable D call. The CDR3 runs to 12 residues. The ends were cut back, 8 bases at V and 7 bases at J, with 13 bases in the middle. The germline gives CDR1 SGHTS, CDR2 YDEGEE. The chain's CDR3 is CASSPRRQPQHF. The CDR3 DNA follows: TGTGCCAGTTCCCCTCGCAGACAGCCCCAGCATTTT.

The chain has TRBV27 and TRBJ2-1; D is possibly TRBD1 or TRBD2 (5 bases each). CDR3 size: 15 residues. CDR1 is MNHEY, CDR2 SMNVEV, per germline (reference sequence). V was shortened by 6 bases and J by 6 bases, with 18 bases between the two germline ends. The CDR3 region has the DNA TGTGCCAGCAGAATTAGGTCCAGGGACGGCAATGAGCAGTTCTTC. It specifies CASRIRSRDGNEQFF.

The J gene is TRBJ1-2, the V gene TRBV7-6; TRBD1 agrees at 7 bases. J lost 8 bases, V lost 7 bases, and 10 bases had no gene match. Per germline, CDR1 SGHVS and CDR2 FNYEAQ. This CDR3 comprises 13 residues. The CDR3 is CASNGEGGIGYTF. In DNA, the CDR3 is TGTGCCAGCAACGGGGAAGGGGGCATCGGCTACACCTTC.

The gene calls are TRBV4-1 and TRBJ2-5; weak D call: TRBD1 (6 bases). V was shortened by 1 base and J by 4 bases, with 16 bases between the two germline ends. Germline-derived CDR1 and CDR2 are MGHRA and YSYEKL. CDR3 length: 16 amino acids. DNA for the CDR3: TGCGCCAGCAGCCAAGTCAGGGGTGGTGCAGCAGAGACCCAGTACTTC. Protein: CASSQVRGGAAETQYF.

The chain carries TRBV2 and TRBJ2-2; D is possibly TRBD2 (5 bases). The V gene lost 2 bases and the J gene lost 5 bases, with 15 bases spanning the gap. Per germline, CDR1 SNHLY and CDR2 FYNNEI. This CDR3 contains 16 residues. The CDR3 DNA sequence: TGTGCCAGCAGTGAATTTCGGGGATCCTGGACCGGGGAGCTGTTTTTT. This sequence encodes CASSEFRGSWTGELFF.

Comment on this clone: One junction end disagrees with the germline gene, perhaps due to a read error. The gene calls are TRBV7-7 and TRBJ2-2, with TRBD2 matching over 9 bases. This CDR3 spans 16 amino acids. Germline CDR1 SSHAT, CDR2 FNYEAQ (reference sequence). Here the CDR3 DNA reads TGTGCTAGCAGCCAGGTAGCGGGGGCGAACACCGGGGAGCTGTTTTTT. Its protein is CASSQVAGANTGELFF.

This sequence joins TRBV7-8 and TRBJ2-2; possibly TRBD2 for D (6 bases). This CDR3 spans 17 amino acids. Germline assignment: CDR1 SGHVS and CDR2 FQNEAQ. V lost 5 bases and J lost 4, with 20 bases in between. Here the CDR3 DNA reads TGTGCCAGCAGCCGAGAAACGGGGGAGTTTGGCACCGGGGAGCTGTTTTTT. Translating gives CASSRETGEFGTGELFF.

In regard to this clone: Being one base from a much bigger clone, this may be a read error. Additional DNA sequences in this sample encode the identical CDR3. The V call is TRBV25-1, the J call TRBJ2-5; the D is unclear. This CDR3 is 14 amino acids long. From germline, CDR1 is MGHDK and CDR2 SYGVNS. The V and J ends lost 3 bases and 5 bases respectively, with 13 bases between them. The CDR3, as DNA: TGTGCCAGCAGTGAGTCTCTCTCGGTTGAGACCCAGTACTTC. The encoded protein is CASSESLSVETQYF.

This clone was seen a single time. The chain joins TRBV2 to TRBJ2-7, with TRBD1 identical over 10 bases. CDR1 and CDR2 (germline): SNHLY, FYNNEI. The V gene end was trimmed by 6 bases and the J gene end by 4 bases; junction bases not matched to a gene: 9. CDR3 length: 15 residues. The CDR3 here is CASSRPGTGEYEQYF. The CDR3 DNA is TGTGCCAGCAGCCGTCCCGGGACAGGGGAATACGAGCAGTACTTC.

Here the CDR3 DNA reads TGCAGCGTTGTGTATCGGACAGGGGTTGGCTACACCTTC. Its translation: CSVVYRTGVGYTF. The rearrangement links TRBV29-1 to TRBJ1-2; TRBD1 matches 9 bases. CDR1 and CDR2 from the germline V gene are SQVTM and ANQGSEA. Losses at the gene ends were 4 bases for V and 7 bases for J; bases not matched to a gene: 7. The CDR3 is 13 residues long.

The chain joins TRBV29-1 to TRBJ2-3; TRBD1 matches at 8 bases. CDR3 length: 14 amino acids. V was clipped by 6 bases and J by 0 bases; unmatched bases: 5. CDR1 is SQVTM, CDR2 ANQGSEA, per germline. The CDR3 sequence is CSVGDRGSTDTQYF. CDR3 bases: TGCAGCGTGGGAGACAGGGGAAGCACAGATACGCAGTATTTT.

The gene calls are TRBV6-6 and TRBJ2-1, with 8 bases that match TRBD1. The CDR3 runs 14 residues. Trimming cost V 4 bases and J 7 bases; bases outside gene matches: 6. Germline V gene lookup returns CDR1 MNHNY and CDR2 SVGAGI (reference sequence). In DNA, the CDR3 is TGTGCCAGCAGTTCAGGGGGCGGTTTTAATGAGCAGTTCTTC. Translation gives CASSSGGGFNEQFF.

This rearrangement joins TRBV7-9 to TRBJ2-3; no reliable D call. V gave up 1 base and J gave up 0 bases, with 5 bases separating them. This CDR3 is built from 14 residues. The germline V gene has CDR1 SEHNR and CDR2 FQNEAQ (reference sequence). The CDR3 spells CASSLVVSTDTQYF. As DNA, the CDR3 is TGTGCCAGCAGCTTAGTTGTCAGCACAGATACGCAGTATTTT.

The chain carries TRBV30 and TRBJ2-7; possibly TRBD1 or TRBD2 for D (5 bases each). The germline CDR1 and CDR2 sequences are GTSNPN and SVGIG (reference sequence). This CDR3 is built from 14 residues. Deletions cut 4 bases from V and 4 bases from J, with 17 bases between. As DNA, the CDR3 is TGTGCCTGGATGCCCGGGACCAGGGCGTACGAGCAGTACTTC. It codes for CAWMPGTRAYEQYF.

The chain recombines TRBV30 with TRBJ1-1, with 7 bases lining up with TRBD1. Germline values: CDR1 GTSNPN, CDR2 SVGIG (reference sequence). This CDR3 has 11 amino acids. J lost 7 bases, V lost 2 bases, and 1 base had no gene match. The CDR3 coding sequence is TGTGCCTGGAGTCAGGGGGATGAAGCTTTCTTT. The encoded protein is CAWSQGDEAFF.